The clone carrying this T cell receptor (beta chain) occurred many times. TCRdb called the RT-PCR reads again in MiXCR, with one record for every CDR3 protein. The sample holds about 680,000 distinct CDR3 sequences, 14% seen once. Germline V gene sequence: CDR1 DFQATT, CDR2 SNEGSKA (reference sequence). V was clipped by 0 bases and J by 2 bases; unmatched bases: 3. The CDR3 runs 16 residues. Sample: memory CD4+ T cells from blood. The J gene is TRBJ2-2, the V gene TRBV20-1, with TRBD2 matching 10 bases. The clonotype comes from a female donor in good health, serving as a healthy control. The CDR3 is CSARDRLAGNTGELFF. CDR3 in DNA: TGCAGTGCTAGAGATCGACTAGCGGGTAACACCGGGGAGCTGTTTTTT.